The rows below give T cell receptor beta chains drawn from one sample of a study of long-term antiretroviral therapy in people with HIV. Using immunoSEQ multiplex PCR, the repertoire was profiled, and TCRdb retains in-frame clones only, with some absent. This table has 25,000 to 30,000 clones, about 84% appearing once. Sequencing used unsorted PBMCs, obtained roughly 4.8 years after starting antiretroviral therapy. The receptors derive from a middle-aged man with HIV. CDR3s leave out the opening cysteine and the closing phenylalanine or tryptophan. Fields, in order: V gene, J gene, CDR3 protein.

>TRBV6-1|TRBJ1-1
ASNWGLMNTEAF
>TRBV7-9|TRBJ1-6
ASSPGAGEDSPLH
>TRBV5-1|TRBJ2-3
ASSSGLQVGGTDTQY
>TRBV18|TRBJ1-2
ASSPSTTYGYT
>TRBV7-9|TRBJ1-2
ASSTGGANYGYT
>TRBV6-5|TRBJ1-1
ASSSRGPGTEAF
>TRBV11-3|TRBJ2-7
ASSLEKVKDRDHEQY
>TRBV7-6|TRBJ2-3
ASSPDRGGTDTQY
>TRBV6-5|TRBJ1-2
ASSPQGYYGYT
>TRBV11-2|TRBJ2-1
ASSLGRTGINEQF
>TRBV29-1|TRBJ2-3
SVGVAGGDTQY
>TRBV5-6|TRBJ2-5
ASSLKPGLAQETQY
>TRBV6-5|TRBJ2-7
ASRLAGQDDSEQY
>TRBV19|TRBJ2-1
ASSMSTPNEQF
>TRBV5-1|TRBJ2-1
ASSLEGNPYNEQF
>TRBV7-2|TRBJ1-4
ASRLAGGANEKLF
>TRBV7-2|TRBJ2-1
ASSLPTPSSYNEQF
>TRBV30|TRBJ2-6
ALTRPGRDRGSGANVLT
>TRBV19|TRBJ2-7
ASRQGYEQY
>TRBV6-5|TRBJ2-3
ASRNPDTQY
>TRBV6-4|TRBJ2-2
ASSAYSGSNTGELF
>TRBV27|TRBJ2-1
ASTSGHYNEQF
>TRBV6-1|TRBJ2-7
ASSASPGFSENSYEQY
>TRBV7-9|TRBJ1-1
ASSLLGSFEAF
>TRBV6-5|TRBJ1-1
ASSYSGWAEAF
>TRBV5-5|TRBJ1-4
ASSLSLATNEKLF
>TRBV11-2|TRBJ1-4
ASSFPVLNEKLF
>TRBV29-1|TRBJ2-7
SVVSPGTNTYEQY